These T cell receptor beta chains were read from a single sample in a study of Ad26.COV2.S vaccination and SARS-CoV-2 variants. Sequencing was performed with immunoSEQ multiplex PCR; in TCRdb, only in-frame clones are kept and a portion is missing. Of 300,000 to 350,000 clones in the sample, 70% to 90% were seen once. The input for sequencing was peripheral blood, taken in a trial of Ad26.COV2.S vaccine versus placebo. These receptors came from a person between 18 and 65 years old who received the Ad26.COV2.S COVID-19 vaccine or a placebo. The CDR3 runs from the conserved cysteine through the conserved F or W. The order of the fields is V gene, J gene, CDR3 protein.

TRBV5-1	TRBJ2-7	CASSASGQGIYEQYF
TRBV4-1	TRBJ1-1	CASSQAPGELTEAFF
TRBV9	TRBJ1-5	CASSVSGTDNQPQHF
TRBV28	TRBJ1-6	CASSPRDRVYSPLHF
TRBV28	TRBJ1-4	CASRSRQTDELFF
TRBV4-3	TRBJ1-1	CASSQRDRVEAFF
TRBV28	TRBJ1-1	CASSPGQATEAFF
TRBV3-1/TRBV3-2	TRBJ1-4	CASSQVGTLPGELFF
TRBV7-9	TRBJ2-3	CASSWREDTQYF
TRBV6-2/TRBV6-3	TRBJ1-2	CASSYQRQAGYTF
TRBV11-2	TRBJ2-7	CASSLDVGLSYEQYF